Listed below are T cell receptor beta chains from one sample, sequenced in a study of breast tumors, draining lymph nodes, adjacent tissues. Each CDR3 protein is one row after TCRdb ran MiXCR on the multiplex PCR reads. The sample contains about 130,000 distinct CDR3 sequences, just under 20% of which appear only once. The specimen was axillary lymph node tissue. All receptors derive from a female donor with breast cancer. Some clones in this sample may be carry-over from other donors' samples. The CDR3 runs from the conserved cysteine through the conserved F or W. A D gene is named only where the DNA matches it firmly. Some rows mark clone size as missing; the rest say once, few, many or name a class of expanded clone.

v_gene	abundance	d_gene	j_gene	CDR3nt	CDR3aa
TRBV20-1	-	TRBD1	TRBJ2-1	TGCAGTGCTAGTCCCGGGACAGGCCAAGTGAACAATGAGCAGTTCTTC	CSASPGTGQVNNEQFF
TRBV2	many	-	TRBJ2-1	TGTGCCAGCAGTGAATATCAGGGTAGCGACAATGAGCAGTTCTTC	CASSEYQGSDNEQFF
TRBV29-1	many	-	TRBJ2-1	TGCAGCGTTGAAGATAGAACTACATACCATACAACCTACAATGAGCAGTTCTTC	CSVEDRTTYHTTYNEQFF
TRBV15	many	-	TRBJ2-5	TGTGCCACCAGCAGAGATCAAACGGGATCCGGAGAGACCCAGTACTTC	CATSRDQTGSGETQYF
TRBV20-1	many	-	TRBJ2-7	TGCAGTGCTCCGATCAGGGACCCACACTACGAGCAGTACTTC	CSAPIRDPHYEQYF
TRBV20-1	many	-	TRBJ1-2	TGCAGTGCTAGAGAGTCGAGGAACTATGGCTACACCTTC	CSARESRNYGYTF
TRBV14	many	-	TRBJ2-7	TGTGCCAGCAGCCGCGGGGGCACGGGGGAGCAGTACTTC	CASSRGGTGEQYF
TRBV5-4	many	-	TRBJ1-3	TGTGCCAGCAGCGGTGAAATCGGAAACACCATATATTTT	CASSGEIGNTIYF
TRBV5-1	-	TRBD1	TRBJ1-6	TGCGCCAGCAGCAGCAACAGGGGGAGCCCCTGGTCACCCCTCCACTTT	CASSSNRGSPWSPLHF
TRBV7-9	many	-	TRBJ2-1	TGTGCCAGCAGCTTAGTTCTACTGAATGAGCAGTTCTTC	CASSLVLLNEQFF